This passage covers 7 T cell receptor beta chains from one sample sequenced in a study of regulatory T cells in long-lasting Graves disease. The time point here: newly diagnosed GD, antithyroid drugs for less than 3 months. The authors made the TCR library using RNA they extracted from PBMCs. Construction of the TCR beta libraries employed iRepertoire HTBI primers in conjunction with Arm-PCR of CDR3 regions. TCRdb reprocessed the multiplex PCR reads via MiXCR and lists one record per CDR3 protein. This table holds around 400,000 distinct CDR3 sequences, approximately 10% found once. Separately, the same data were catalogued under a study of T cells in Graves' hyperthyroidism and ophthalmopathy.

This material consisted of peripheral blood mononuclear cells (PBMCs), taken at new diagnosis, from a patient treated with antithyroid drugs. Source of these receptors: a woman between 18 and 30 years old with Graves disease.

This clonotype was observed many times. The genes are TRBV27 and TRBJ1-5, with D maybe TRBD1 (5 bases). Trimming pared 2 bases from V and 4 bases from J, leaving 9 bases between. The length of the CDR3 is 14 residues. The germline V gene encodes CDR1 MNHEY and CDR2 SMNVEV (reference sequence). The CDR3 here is CASSLRGLNQPQHF. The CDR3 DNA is TGTGCCAGCAGTTTACGGGGGTTGAATCAGCCCCAGCATTTT.

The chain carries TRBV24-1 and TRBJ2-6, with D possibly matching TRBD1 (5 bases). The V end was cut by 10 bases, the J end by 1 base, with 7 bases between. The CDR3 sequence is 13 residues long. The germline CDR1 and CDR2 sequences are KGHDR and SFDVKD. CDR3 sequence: CATQGSGANVLTF. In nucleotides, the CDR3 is TGTGCCACTCAGGGTTCTGGGGCCAACGTCCTGACTTTC.

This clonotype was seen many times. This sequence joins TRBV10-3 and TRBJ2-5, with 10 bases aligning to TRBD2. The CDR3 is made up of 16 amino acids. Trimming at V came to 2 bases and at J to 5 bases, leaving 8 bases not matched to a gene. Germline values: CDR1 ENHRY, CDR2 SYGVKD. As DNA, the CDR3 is TGTGCCATCAGTGAGAGCGGGGGGGCCCTCGGGGAGACCCAGTACTTC. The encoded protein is CAISESGGALGETQYF.

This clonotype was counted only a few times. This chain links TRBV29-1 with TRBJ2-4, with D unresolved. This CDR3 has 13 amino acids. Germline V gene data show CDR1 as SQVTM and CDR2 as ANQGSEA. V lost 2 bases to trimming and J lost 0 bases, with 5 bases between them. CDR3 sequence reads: CSVELEAKNIQYF. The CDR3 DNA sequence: TGCAGCGTTGAATTAGAAGCCAAAAACATTCAGTACTTC.

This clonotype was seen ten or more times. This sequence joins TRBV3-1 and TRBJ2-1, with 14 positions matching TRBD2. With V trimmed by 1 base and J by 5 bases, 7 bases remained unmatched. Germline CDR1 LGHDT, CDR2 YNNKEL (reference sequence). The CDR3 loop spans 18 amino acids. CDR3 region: CASSQAGTSGRLNNEQFF. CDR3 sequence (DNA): TGTGCCAGCAGCCAAGCCGGGACTAGCGGGAGATTGAACAATGAGCAGTTCTTC.

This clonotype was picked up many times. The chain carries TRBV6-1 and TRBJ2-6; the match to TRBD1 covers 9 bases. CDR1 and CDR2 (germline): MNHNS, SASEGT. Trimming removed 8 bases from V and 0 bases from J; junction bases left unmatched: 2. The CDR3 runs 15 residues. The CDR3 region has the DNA TGTGCCAGCGGGGACAGGGTCTCTGGGGCCAACGTCCTGACTTTC. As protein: CASGDRVSGANVLTF.

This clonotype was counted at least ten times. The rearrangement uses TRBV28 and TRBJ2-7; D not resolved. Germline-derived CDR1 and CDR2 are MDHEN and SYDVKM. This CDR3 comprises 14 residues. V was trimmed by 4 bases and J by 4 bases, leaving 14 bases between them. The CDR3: CASSSLEQDYEQYF. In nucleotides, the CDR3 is TGTGCCAGCAGTTCCCTTGAGCAGGATTACGAGCAGTACTTC.